The entry below gives a single TCR beta chain sequence along with its context. The CDR3 contains 18 residues. Trimming cost V 5 bases and J 0 bases; bases outside gene matches: 6. Germline CDR1 is WNHNN and CDR2 is SYGVQD (reference sequence). The patients all showed relapse after autologous stem cell transplantation, while their brentuximab vedotin exposure varied. Produced via immunoSEQ multiplex PCR; TCRdb's table is partial and in-frame only. Here the sample spans about 100,000 clones, 75% to 90% being singletons. The data belong to a study of PD-1 blockade in classical Hodgkin lymphoma. Sequencing used peripheral blood mononuclear cells (PBMCs), obtained before the second cycle of nivolumab. This receptor was identified in a human donor with classical Hodgkin lymphoma. The chain couples TRBV10-1 to TRBJ2-1; 14 bases align to TRBD2. The DNA for the CDR3 is TGCGCCAGCAGTTGGACTAGCGGGGGGCCTAGCTCCTACAATGAGCAGTTCTTC. Translation gives CASSWTSGGPSSYNEQFF.